This T cell receptor (beta chain) was obtained from a study of T cell changes during pregnancy in multiple sclerosis. This table comes from immunoSEQ multiplex PCR, and its TCRdb copy is limited to in-frame clones, with some not included. This repertoire shows about 120,000 clones, 80% to 95% found once; its top ten account for 6.2%. The CDR3 is 12 residues long. Germline V gene sequence: CDR1 MDHEN, CDR2 SYDVKM. Trimming removed 6 bases from V and 1 base from J, with 6 bases in between. The sequences come from peripheral blood, collected before pregnancy. The source is a female donor with multiple sclerosis, enrolled in a pregnancy study. The gene calls are TRBV28 and TRBJ1-1, with a possible D match to TRBD1 (5 bases). The chain's CDR3 is CASRGQNTEAFF. The DNA of the CDR3 is TGTGCCAGCAGAGGACAGAACACTGAAGCTTTCTTT.